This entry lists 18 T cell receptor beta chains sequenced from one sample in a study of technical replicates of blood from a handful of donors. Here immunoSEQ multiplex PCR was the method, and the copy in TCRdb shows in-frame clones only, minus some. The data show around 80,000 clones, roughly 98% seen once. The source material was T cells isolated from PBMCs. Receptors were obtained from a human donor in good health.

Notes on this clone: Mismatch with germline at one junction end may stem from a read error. The CDR3 spells CASSLGVQAKRGELFF. CDR3 sequence (DNA): TGTGCTAGCAGCTTAGGGGTCCAGGCTAAAAGAGGGGAGCTGTTTTTT. This chain connects TRBV7-7 to TRBJ2-2, with D possibly being TRBD1 (5 bases). The CDR3 sequence is 16 residues long. Per the germline V gene, CDR1 is SSHAT and CDR2 is FNYEAQ (reference sequence).

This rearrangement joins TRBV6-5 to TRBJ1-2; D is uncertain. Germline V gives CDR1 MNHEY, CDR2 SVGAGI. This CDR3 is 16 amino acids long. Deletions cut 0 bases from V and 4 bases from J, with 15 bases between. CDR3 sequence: CASSYSAGIGFYGYTF. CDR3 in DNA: TGTGCCAGCAGTTACTCAGCGGGGATCGGCTTCTATGGCTACACCTTC.

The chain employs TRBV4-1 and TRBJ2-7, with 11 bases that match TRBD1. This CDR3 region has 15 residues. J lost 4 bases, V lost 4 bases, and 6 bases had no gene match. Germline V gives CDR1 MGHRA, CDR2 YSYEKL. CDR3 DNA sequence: TGCGCCAGCAGCCCAGGACAGGGGGCGCAGTACGAGCAGTACTTC. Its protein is CASSPGQGAQYEQYF.

The CDR3 DNA sequence: TGTGCCAGCGGACACAGAAGACCTTTACAAGAGACCCAGTACTTC. Translating gives CASGHRRPLQETQYF. V gene TRBV28 combines with J gene TRBJ2-5, with TRBD1 as a possible D gene (5 bases). V was clipped by 8 bases and J by 2 bases, with 18 bases between them. The germline V gene has CDR1 MDHEN and CDR2 SYDVKM. The CDR3 spans 15 residues.

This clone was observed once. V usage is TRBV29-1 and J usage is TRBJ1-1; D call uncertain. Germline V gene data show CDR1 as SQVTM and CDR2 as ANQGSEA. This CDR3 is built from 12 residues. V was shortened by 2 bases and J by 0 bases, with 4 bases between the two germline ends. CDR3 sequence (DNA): TGCAGCGTTGAACAGATGAACACTGAAGCTTTCTTT. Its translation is CSVEQMNTEAFF.

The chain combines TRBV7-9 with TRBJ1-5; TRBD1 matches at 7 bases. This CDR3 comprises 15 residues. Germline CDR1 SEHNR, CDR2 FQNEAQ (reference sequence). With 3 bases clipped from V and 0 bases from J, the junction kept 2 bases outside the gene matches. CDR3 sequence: CASSLGQYSNQPQHF. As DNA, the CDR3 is TGTGCCAGCAGCTTGGGACAGTATAGCAATCAGCCCCAGCATTTT.

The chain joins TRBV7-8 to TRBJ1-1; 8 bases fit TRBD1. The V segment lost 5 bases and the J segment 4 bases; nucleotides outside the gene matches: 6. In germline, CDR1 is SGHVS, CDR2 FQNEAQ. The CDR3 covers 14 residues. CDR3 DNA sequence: TGTGCCAGCAGCATGGACAGGGACGGCACTGAAGCTTTCTTT. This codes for CASSMDRDGTEAFF.

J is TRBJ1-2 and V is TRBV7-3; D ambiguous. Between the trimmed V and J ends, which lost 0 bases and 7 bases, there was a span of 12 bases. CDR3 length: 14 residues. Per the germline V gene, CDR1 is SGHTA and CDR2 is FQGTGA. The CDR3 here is CASSLTGQDAGYTF. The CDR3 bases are TGTGCCAGCAGCTTAACGGGTCAGGATGCTGGCTACACCTTC.

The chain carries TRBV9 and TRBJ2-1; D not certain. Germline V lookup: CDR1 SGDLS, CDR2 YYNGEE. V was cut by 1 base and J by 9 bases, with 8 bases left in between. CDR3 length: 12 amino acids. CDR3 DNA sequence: TGTGCCAGCAGCGTAAACAGTGGTGAGCAGTTCTTC. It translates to CASSVNSGEQFF.

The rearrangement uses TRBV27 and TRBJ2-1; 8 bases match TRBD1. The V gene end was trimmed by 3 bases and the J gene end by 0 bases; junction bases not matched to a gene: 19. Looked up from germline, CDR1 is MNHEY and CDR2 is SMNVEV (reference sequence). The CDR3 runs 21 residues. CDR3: CASSFQGAILTPFSSYNEQFF. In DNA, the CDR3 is TGTGCCAGCAGTTTCCAGGGGGCTATACTAACGCCATTCAGCTCCTACAATGAGCAGTTCTTC.

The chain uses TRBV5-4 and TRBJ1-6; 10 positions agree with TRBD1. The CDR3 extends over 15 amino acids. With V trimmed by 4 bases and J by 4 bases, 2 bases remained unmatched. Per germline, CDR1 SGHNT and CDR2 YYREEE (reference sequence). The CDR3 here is CASSRDRGYNSPLHF. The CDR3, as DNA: TGTGCCAGCAGCCGGGACAGGGGATATAATTCACCCCTCCACTTT. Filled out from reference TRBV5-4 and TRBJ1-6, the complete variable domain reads ETGVTQSPTHLIKTRGQQVTLRCSSQSGHNTVSWYQQALGQGPQFIFQYYREEENGRGNFPPRFSGLQFPNYSSELNVNALELDDSALYLCASSRDRGYNSPLHFGNGTRLTVT.

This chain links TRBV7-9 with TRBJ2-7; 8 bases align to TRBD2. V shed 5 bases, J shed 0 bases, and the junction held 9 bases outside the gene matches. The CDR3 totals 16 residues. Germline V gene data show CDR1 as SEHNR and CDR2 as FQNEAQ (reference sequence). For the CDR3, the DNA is TGTGCCAGCAGCCGAAGGGGCGGGAGGCGCTCCTACGAGCAGTACTTC. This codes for CASSRRGGRRSYEQYF. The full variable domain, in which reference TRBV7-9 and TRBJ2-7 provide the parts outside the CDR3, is DTGVSQNPRHKITKRGQNVTFRCDPISEHNRLYWYRQTLGQGPEFLTYFQNEAQLEKSRLLSDRFSAERPKGSFSTLEIQRTEQGDSAMYLCASSRRGGRRSYEQYFGPGTRLTVT.

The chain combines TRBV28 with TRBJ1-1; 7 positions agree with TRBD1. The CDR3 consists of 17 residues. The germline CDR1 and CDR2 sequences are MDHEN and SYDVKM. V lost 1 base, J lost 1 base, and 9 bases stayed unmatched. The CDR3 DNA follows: TGTGCCAGCAGTTTATTAGCGGCAGGGGGATGGAACACTGAAGCTTTCTTT. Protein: CASSLLAAGGWNTEAFF.

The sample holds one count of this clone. CDR3 nucleotide sequence: TGTGCCAGCAGCTTAGGATGGCAGGGAATGGGAAACACCATATATTTT. It codes for CASSLGWQGMGNTIYF. The chain combines TRBV11-2 with TRBJ1-3, with a tentative D call TRBD1 (5 bases). This CDR3 spans 16 amino acids. Germline assignment: CDR1 SGHAT and CDR2 FQNNGV. The ends were cut back, 1 base at V and 4 bases at J, with 14 bases in the middle.

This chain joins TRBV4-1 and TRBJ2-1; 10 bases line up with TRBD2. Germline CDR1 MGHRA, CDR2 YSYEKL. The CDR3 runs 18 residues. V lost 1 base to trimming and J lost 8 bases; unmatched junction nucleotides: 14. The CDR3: CASSQGALKREGRHEQFF. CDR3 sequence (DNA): TGCGCCAGCAGCCAAGGGGCACTAAAGCGGGAGGGCCGTCATGAGCAGTTCTTC.

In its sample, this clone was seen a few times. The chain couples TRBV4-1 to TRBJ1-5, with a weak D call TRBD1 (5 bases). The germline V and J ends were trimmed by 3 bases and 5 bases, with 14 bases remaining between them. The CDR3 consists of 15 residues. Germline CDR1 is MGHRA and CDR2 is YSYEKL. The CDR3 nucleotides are TGCGCCAGCAGCCATCAGGGCCTGTCACATCAGCCCCAGCATTTT. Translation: CASSHQGLSHQPQHF.

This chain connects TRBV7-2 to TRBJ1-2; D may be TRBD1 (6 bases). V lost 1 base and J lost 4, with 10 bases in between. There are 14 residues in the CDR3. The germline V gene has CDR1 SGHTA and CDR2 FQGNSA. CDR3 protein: CASSLDDRFYGYTF. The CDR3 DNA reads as TGTGCCAGCAGCTTAGACGACAGGTTCTATGGCTACACCTTC.

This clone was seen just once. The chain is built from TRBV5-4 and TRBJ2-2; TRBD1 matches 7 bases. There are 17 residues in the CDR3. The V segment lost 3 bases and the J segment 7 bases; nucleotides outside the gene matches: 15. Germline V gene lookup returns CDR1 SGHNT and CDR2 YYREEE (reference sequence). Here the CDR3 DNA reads TGTGCCAGCAGCTCAGATCCCCCAGGGGGTCGGGGCGGGGAGCTGTTTTTT. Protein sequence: CASSSDPPGGRGGELFF.